A single sample gave rise to the 19 T cell receptor beta chains below, sequenced in a study of blood T cell repertoires in COVID-19. Produced via immunoSEQ multiplex PCR; TCRdb's table is partial and in-frame only. The sample yields around 450,000 clones, around 91% seen once. The sequenced sample consisted of PBMCs or T cells enriched from blood (not recorded which). These receptors came from a man aged 18 to 30 who had recovered from COVID-19.

The chain couples TRBV7-6 to TRBJ1-2; D ambiguous. Per the germline V gene, CDR1 is SGHVS and CDR2 is FNYEAQ. V lost 5 bases and J 10 bases, leaving 17 bases between the germline ends. This CDR3 region has 13 residues. DNA for the CDR3: TGTGCCAGCAGCCGCTGGGTCGGGGAGCCCTACACCTTC. The encoded protein is CASSRWVGEPYTF.

This clone came up a few times. V and J are TRBV10-1 and TRBJ1-1; 9 nucleotides line up with TRBD1. The V segment lost 5 bases and the J segment 1 base; nucleotides outside the gene matches: 2. There are 14 residues in the CDR3. Germline V lookup: CDR1 WNHNN, CDR2 SYGVQD (reference sequence). CDR3: CASSPGQGNTEAFF. The CDR3 DNA sequence: TGCGCCAGCAGTCCGGGACAGGGGAACACTGAAGCTTTCTTT.

This clone was seen once. Here the CDR3 reads CASSETSGSTYNEQFF. DNA of the CDR3: TGTGCCAGCAGTGAAACTAGCGGGTCGACTTACAATGAGCAGTTCTTC. The chain employs TRBV2 and TRBJ2-1; 9 bases line up with TRBD2. Germline V CDR1 and CDR2: SNHLY, FYNNEI. CDR3 length: 16 amino acids. Losses at the gene ends were 2 bases for V and 4 bases for J; bases not matched to a gene: 6.

The chain is built from TRBV9 and TRBJ1-6; no clear D gene. V was clipped by 3 bases and J by 2 bases, with 9 bases between them. Germline V lookup: CDR1 SGDLS, CDR2 YYNGEE. This CDR3 has 15 residues. The CDR3 reads CASSETGAYNSPLHF. The CDR3 DNA reads TGTGCCAGCAGCGAGACCGGGGCCTATAATTCACCCCTCCACTTT.

This rearrangement joins TRBV5-1 to TRBJ2-5, with unresolved D. This CDR3 spans 11 amino acids. V lost 5 bases and J lost 5, with 7 bases in between. Germline values: CDR1 SGHRS, CDR2 YFSETQ. CDR3 in DNA: TGCGCCAGCAGTGGCGGCGAGACCCAGTACTTC. Its translation: CASSGGETQYF.

The chain uses TRBV5-6 and TRBJ1-2; 7 bases align to TRBD1. The junction had 12 bases not matched to a gene; V was cut back by 3 bases and J by 4 bases. Looked up from germline, CDR1 is SGHDT and CDR2 is YYEEEE. The CDR3 is 16 amino acids. This CDR3 reads CASSSGTAHFLYGYTF. CDR3 in DNA: TGTGCCAGCAGCTCCGGGACAGCACATTTCCTCTATGGCTACACCTTC.

This chain uses TRBV28 with TRBJ2-5; weak D call: TRBD2 (6 bases). The CDR3 runs 13 residues. Trimming removed 3 bases at V and 5 bases at J, with 10 bases between. The germline CDR1 and CDR2 sequences are MDHEN and SYDVKM. The DNA for the CDR3 is TGTGCCAGCAGTTTGGAGGGGCGGGAGACCCAGTACTTC. Translated, it gives CASSLEGRETQYF.

The chain is built from TRBV4-1 and TRBJ1-2; 8 bases fit TRBD1. The germline gives CDR1 MGHRA, CDR2 YSYEKL. The CDR3 is 15 residues long. With 5 bases clipped from V and 5 bases from J, the junction kept 10 bases outside the gene matches. CDR3 residues: CASSRLDRERYGYTF. The CDR3 coding sequence is TGCGCCAGCAGCAGACTGGACAGGGAAAGGTATGGCTACACCTTC.

CDR3 in amino acids: CASSQEPGTGSLRGYTF. CDR3 nucleotide sequence: TGTGCCAGCAGCCAAGAACCCGGGACAGGGAGTCTTCGGGGCTACACCTTC. The chain carries TRBV14 and TRBJ1-2; 9 nucleotides line up with TRBD1. The germline V gene encodes CDR1 SGHDN and CDR2 FVKESK. V shed 0 bases, J shed 8 bases, and the junction held 13 bases outside the gene matches. CDR3 length: 17 residues.

V gene TRBV21-1 combines with J gene TRBJ2-1; the DNA was not compared with TRBD2, the D call given in the table. TRBV21-1 is assigned pseudogene status. The CDR3 has 12 amino acids. CDR3 in DNA: TGTGCCAGCAGCACCCCCCTTGAGTTGCAATTCTTC. Protein product: CASSTPLELQFF.

The genes are TRBV5-1 and TRBJ2-7; 7 bases are a match to TRBD2. J gave up 3 bases and V 3 bases, and 6 bases lay outside the gene matches. This CDR3 is 14 amino acids long. The germline V gene has CDR1 SGHRS and CDR2 YFSETQ. The CDR3 reads CASSSPGGGYEQYF. CDR3 sequence (DNA): TGCGCCAGCAGCTCTCCGGGGGGAGGCTACGAGCAGTACTTC.

V usage is TRBV4-1 and J usage is TRBJ1-5; D might be TRBD1 (6 bases). The germline gives CDR1 MGHRA, CDR2 YSYEKL. This CDR3 comprises 15 residues. Trimming stripped 2 bases from V and 0 bases from J, with 8 bases between. CDR3 DNA sequence: TGCGCCAGCAGCCAATGGACAGATAGCAATCAGCCCCAGCATTTT. It translates to CASSQWTDSNQPQHF.

This clone was detected once. The genes are TRBV2 and TRBJ1-5; D unresolved. The CDR3 contains 13 residues. V lost 8 bases and J 2 bases, leaving 10 bases between the germline ends. Looked up from germline, CDR1 is SNHLY and CDR2 is FYNNEI. Written as DNA, the CDR3 is TGTGCCAGCGACTATGGAGGCAATCAGCCCCAGCATTTT. It translates to CASDYGGNQPQHF.

The chain recombines TRBV25-1 with TRBJ1-1, with unresolved D. Trimming left V 7 bases short and J 4 bases short, with 13 bases between. CDR3 length equals 13 residues. Germline CDR1 reads MGHDK; CDR2 reads SYGVNS. This CDR3 is CASTPNPGTEAFF. The CDR3 DNA sequence: TGTGCCAGCACTCCCAACCCGGGCACTGAAGCTTTCTTT.

This clone was seen just once. The chain uses TRBV27 and TRBJ1-1, with D possibly matching TRBD1 (5 bases). With 6 bases removed from V and 4 bases from J, the gap between germline ends came to 18 bases. The CDR3 consists of 15 residues. The germline V gene has CDR1 MNHEY and CDR2 SMNVEV (reference sequence). CDR3 in amino acids: CASSFGGGFITEAFF. The CDR3 DNA is TGTGCCAGCAGCTTCGGGGGAGGGTTCATCACTGAAGCTTTCTTT.

The V call is TRBV29-1, the J call TRBJ1-1; 8 positions agree with TRBD1. Germline V gene sequence: CDR1 SQVTM, CDR2 ANQGSEA. The CDR3 totals 13 residues. Trimming cost V 7 bases and J 0 bases; bases outside gene matches: 4. CDR3 sequence reads: CSARQGMNTEAFF. CDR3 in DNA: TGCAGCGCCAGACAGGGGATGAACACTGAAGCTTTCTTT.

The chain combines TRBV6-5 with TRBJ1-1; the match to TRBD1 covers 9 bases. CDR3 length equals 15 residues. Germline trimming cut 4 bases from V and 5 bases from J; bases unmatched to any gene: 8. From germline, CDR1 is MNHEY and CDR2 SVGAGI. The CDR3 region has the DNA TGTGCCAGCAGTTCCCCCGGACAGGGGTCTACTGAAGCTTTCTTT. Translating it yields CASSSPGQGSTEAFF.

The rearrangement uses TRBV10-3 and TRBJ2-7, with D possibly TRBD1 on 6 matching bases. The germline V gene encodes CDR1 ENHRY and CDR2 SYGVKD. Trimming cost V 4 bases and J 6 bases, with 16 bases left between them. The length of the CDR3 is 14 residues. CDR3 region: CAISGANRVREQYF. The CDR3 region has the DNA TGTGCCATCAGTGGTGCGAACAGGGTTCGCGAGCAGTACTTC.

V and J are TRBV9 and TRBJ1-1; D might be TRBD1 (6 bases). From germline, CDR1 is SGDLS and CDR2 YYNGEE. Trimming took off 4 bases at V and 4 bases at J, with 17 bases between the two ends. The CDR3 covers 15 residues. The CDR3 nucleotides are TGTGCCAGCAGCCGAATGACAGGCCCTCGCACTGAAGCTTTCTTT. This codes for CASSRMTGPRTEAFF.